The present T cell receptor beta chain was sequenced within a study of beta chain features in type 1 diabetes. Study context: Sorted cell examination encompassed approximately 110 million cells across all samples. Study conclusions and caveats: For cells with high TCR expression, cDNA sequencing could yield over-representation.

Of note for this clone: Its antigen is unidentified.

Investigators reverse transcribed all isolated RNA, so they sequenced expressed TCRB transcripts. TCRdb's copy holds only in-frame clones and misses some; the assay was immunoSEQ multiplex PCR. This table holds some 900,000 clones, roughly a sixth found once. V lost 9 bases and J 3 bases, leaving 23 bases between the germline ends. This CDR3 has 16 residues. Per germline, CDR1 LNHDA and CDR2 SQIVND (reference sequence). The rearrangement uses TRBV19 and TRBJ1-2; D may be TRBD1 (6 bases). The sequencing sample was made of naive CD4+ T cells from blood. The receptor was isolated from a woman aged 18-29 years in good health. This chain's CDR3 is CASRRTGRHLDYGYTF. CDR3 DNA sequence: TGTGCCAGCCGTCGTACAGGGAGACATTTGGACTATGGCTACACCTTC.